The T cell receptor beta chain under discussion was sequenced for a study of blood T cell repertoires in COVID-19. This CDR3 comprises 19 residues. Germline-derived CDR1 and CDR2 are SEHNR and FQNEAQ (reference sequence). The junction had 8 bases not matched to a gene; V was cut back by 2 bases and J by 0 bases. Sequencing used immunoSEQ multiplex PCR; TCRdb keeps in-frame clones, though not all of them. The sample has about 270,000 clones, 86% seen once; the top ten hold about 8.6%. The sequence was obtained from a man aged 35-49 years with active or convalescent COVID-19. Sequenced input: peripheral blood. This chain uses TRBV7-9 with TRBJ2-6; 9 bases align to TRBD1. The CDR3 bases are TGTGCCAGCAGCTTACCCCCGGGACAGGGTCCCTCTGGGGCCAACGTCCTGACTTTC. Residues: CASSLPPGQGPSGANVLTF.